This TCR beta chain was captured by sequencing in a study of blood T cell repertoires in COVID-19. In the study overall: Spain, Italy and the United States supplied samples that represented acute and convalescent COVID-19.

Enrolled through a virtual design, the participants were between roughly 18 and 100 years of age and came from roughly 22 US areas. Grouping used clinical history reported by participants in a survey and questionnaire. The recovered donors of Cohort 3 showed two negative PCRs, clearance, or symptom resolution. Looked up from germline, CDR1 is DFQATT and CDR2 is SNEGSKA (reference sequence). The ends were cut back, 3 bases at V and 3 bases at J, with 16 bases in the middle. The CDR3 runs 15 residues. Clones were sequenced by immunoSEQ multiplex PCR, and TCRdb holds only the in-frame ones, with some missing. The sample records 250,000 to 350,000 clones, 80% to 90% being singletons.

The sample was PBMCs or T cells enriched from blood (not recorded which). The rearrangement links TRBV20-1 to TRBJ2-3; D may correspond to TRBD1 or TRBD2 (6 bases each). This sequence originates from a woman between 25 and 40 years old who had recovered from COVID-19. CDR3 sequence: CSASGGAGLTDTQYF. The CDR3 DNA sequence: TGCAGTGCTAGTGGGGGCGCGGGGCTTACAGATACGCAGTATTTT.